This T cell receptor (beta chain) appears in the sequencing data of a study of control samples from healthy donors and cancer patients (dated by TCRdb to 2018 to 2020). A word on this clone: What antigen it recognizes has not been identified. No quality values exist for individual bases; no much larger clone is one base distant.

Library method: the immunoSEQ multiplex PCR assay. TCRdb took over this immuneACCESS table, retaining in-frame rearrangements with V and J assigned. Such tables are incomplete; in checked studies, under half of the missing clones stem from an unresolved V gene, and the remainder is unexplained. The sample yields 150,000 to 200,000 clones; approximately 96% were counted once. The top ten clonotypes cover approximately 8% of the sample. V ends up 0 bases short and J 4 bases short, with an unmatched junction base count of 3. As encoded in the germline V gene, CDR1 is SGHRS while CDR2 is YFSETQ. From the cysteine through the phenylalanine, the CDR3 covers 15 amino acids. CDR3 DNA is the only sequence kept; it has 45 bases, read in frame from the first base.

Sequences were obtained from blood. This receptor was obtained from a woman aged 40 to 55 in good health. The V and J segments used are TRBV5-1 and TRBJ2-5; TRBD1 agrees with 10 junctional bases. The DNA is TGCGCCAGCAGCTTGGGGGGACAGGGGAGAGAGACCCAGTACTTC. Translated, it reads CASSLGGQGRETQYF.